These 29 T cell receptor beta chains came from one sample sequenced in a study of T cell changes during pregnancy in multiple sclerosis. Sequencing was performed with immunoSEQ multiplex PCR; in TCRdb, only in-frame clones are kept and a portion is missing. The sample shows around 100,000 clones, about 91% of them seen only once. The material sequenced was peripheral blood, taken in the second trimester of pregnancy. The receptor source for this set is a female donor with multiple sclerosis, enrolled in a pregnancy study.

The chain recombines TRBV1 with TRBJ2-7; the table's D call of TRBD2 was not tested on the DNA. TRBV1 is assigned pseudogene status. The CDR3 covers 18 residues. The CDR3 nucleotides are TGCACCAGCAGCCAAGAGAGGTCAGGTGGGCGGGAGGCGCTCGAGCAGTACTTC. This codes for CTSSQERSGGREALEQYF.

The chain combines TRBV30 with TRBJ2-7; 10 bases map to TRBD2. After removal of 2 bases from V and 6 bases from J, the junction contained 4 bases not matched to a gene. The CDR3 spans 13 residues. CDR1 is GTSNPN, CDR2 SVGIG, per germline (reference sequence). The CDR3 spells CAWSSSGRSEQYF. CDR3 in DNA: TGTGCCTGGAGTTCTAGCGGGAGAAGCGAGCAGTACTTC.

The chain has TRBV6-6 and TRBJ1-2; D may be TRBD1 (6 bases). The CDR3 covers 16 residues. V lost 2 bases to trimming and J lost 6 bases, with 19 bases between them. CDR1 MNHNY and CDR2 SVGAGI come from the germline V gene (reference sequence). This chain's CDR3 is CASSYEYRAPGHGYTF. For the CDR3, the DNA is TGTGCCAGCAGTTACGAGTACAGGGCCCCGGGGCATGGCTACACCTTC.

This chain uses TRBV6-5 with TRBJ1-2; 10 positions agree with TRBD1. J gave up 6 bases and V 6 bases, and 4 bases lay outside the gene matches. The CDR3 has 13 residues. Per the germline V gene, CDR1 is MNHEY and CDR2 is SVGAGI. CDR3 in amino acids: CASSRQGANGYTF. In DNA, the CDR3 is TGTGCCAGCAGCCGACAGGGGGCAAATGGCTACACCTTC.

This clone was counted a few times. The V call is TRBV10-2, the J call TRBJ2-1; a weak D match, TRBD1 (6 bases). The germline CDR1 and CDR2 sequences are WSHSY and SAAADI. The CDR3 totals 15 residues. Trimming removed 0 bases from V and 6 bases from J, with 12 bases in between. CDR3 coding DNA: TGCGCCAGCAGTGAGTCAGCGGAAGGGGGCAATGAGCAGTTCTTC. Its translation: CASSESAEGGNEQFF.

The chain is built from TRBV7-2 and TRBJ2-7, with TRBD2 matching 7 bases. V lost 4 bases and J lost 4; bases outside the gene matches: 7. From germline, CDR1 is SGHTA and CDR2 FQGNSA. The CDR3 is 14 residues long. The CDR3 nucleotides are TGTGCCAGCAGCTCACATTGGGGGGGATACGAGCAGTACTTC. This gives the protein CASSSHWGGYEQYF.

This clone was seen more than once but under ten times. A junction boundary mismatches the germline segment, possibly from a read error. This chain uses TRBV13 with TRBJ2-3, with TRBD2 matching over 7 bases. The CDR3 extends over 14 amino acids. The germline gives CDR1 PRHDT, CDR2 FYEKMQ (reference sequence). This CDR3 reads CASCFTGGSDTQYF. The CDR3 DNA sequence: TGTGCCAGCTGCTTTACGGGAGGTTCAGATACGCAGTATTTT.

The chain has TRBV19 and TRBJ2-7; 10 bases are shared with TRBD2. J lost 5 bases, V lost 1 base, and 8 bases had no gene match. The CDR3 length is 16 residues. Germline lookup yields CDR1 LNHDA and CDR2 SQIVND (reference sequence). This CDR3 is CASSIASGGGHNEQYF. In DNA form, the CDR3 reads TGTGCCAGTAGTATAGCCAGCGGGGGGGGCCACAACGAGCAGTACTTC. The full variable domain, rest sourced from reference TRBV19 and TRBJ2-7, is DGGITQSPKYLFRKEGQNVTLSCEQNLNHDAMYWYRQDPGQGLRLIYYSQIVNDFQKGDIAEGYSVSREKKESFPLTVTSAQKNPTAFYLCASSIASGGGHNEQYFGPGTRLTVT.

The CDR3: CASSYRDYNEQFF. The CDR3 DNA reads as TGTGCCAGCAGTTACCGGGACTACAATGAGCAGTTCTTC. This sequence joins TRBV6-5 and TRBJ2-1; possibly TRBD2 for D (5 bases). The CDR3 sequence is 13 residues long. Trimming took 2 bases from V and 3 from J, leaving 5 bases between them. Germline V lookup: CDR1 MNHEY, CDR2 SVGAGI.

The CDR3 sequence is CASSLAVESRVHGYTF. The CDR3 coding sequence is TGTGCCAGCAGCTTAGCAGTTGAGTCTCGCGTTCATGGCTACACCTTC. The chain carries TRBV11-1 and TRBJ1-2, with D unclear. The V end lost 0 bases, the J end lost 6 bases, and 17 bases lay between the germline ends. Germline CDR1 is SGHAT and CDR2 is FQDESV (reference sequence). This CDR3 contains 16 residues.

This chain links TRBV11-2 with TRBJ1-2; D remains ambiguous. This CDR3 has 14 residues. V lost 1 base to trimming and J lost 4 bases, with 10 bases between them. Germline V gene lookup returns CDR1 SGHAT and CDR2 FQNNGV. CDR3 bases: TGTGCCAGCAGCTTAGGCGGCAGTCCCTATGGCTACACCTTC. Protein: CASSLGGSPYGYTF.

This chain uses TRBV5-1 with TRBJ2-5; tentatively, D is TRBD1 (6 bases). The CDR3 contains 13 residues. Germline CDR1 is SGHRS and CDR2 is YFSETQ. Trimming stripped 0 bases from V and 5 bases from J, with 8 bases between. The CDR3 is CASSLDRAETQYF. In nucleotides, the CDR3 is TGCGCCAGCAGCTTGGACAGGGCGGAGACCCAGTACTTC.

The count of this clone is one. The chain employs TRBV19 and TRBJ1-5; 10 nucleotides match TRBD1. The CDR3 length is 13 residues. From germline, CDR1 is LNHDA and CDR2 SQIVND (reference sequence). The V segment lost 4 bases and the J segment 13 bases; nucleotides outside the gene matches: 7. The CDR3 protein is CASSRDRGGKQHF. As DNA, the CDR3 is TGTGCCAGTAGTAGGGACAGGGGCGGTAAACAGCATTTT.

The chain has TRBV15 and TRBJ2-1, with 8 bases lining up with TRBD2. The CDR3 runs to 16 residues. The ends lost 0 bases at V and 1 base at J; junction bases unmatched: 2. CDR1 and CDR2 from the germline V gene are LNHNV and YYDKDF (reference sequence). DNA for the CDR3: TGTGCCACCAGCAGAGATAGCGGGATTTCCTACAATGAGCAGTTCTTC. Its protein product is CATSRDSGISYNEQFF.

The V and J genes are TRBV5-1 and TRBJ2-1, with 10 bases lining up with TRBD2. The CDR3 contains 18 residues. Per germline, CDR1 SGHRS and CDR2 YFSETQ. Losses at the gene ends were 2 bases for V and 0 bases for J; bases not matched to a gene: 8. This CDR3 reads CASSFIGLAASSYNEQFF. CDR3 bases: TGCGCCAGCAGCTTTATTGGACTAGCGGCGAGCTCCTACAATGAGCAGTTCTTC.

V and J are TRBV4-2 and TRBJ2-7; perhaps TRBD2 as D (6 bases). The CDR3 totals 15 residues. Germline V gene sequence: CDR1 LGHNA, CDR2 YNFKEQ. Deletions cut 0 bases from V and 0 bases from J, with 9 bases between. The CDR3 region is CASSQDPGSSYEQYF. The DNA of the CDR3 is TGTGCCAGCAGCCAAGATCCCGGGAGCTCCTACGAGCAGTACTTC.

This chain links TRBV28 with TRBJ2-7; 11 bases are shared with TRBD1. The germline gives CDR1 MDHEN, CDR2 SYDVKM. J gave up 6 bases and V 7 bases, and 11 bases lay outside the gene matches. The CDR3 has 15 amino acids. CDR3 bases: TGTGCCAGCATAACGGCCGGGACAGGGGGGGCCGAGCAGTACTTC. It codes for CASITAGTGGAEQYF.

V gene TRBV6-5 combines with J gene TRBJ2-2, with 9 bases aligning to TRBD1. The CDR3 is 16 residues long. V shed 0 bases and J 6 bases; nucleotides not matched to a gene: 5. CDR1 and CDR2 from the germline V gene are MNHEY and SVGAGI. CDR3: CASSYSTGGHAGELFF. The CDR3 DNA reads TGTGCCAGCAGTTACTCGACAGGGGGGCACGCCGGGGAGCTGTTTTTT.

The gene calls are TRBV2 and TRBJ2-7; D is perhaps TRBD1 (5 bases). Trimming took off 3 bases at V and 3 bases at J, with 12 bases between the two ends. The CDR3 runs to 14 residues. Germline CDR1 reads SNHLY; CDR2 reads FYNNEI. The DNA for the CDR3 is TGTGCCAGCAGTGACACGGACAACCTCTACGAGCAGTACTTC. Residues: CASSDTDNLYEQYF.

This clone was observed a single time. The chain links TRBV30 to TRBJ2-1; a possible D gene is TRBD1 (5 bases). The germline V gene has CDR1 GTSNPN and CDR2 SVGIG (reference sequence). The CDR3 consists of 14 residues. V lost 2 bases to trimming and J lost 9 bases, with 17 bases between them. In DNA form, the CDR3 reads TGTGCCTGGAGTAATATAGGGGTCTTCGGTGAGCAGTTCTTC. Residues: CAWSNIGVFGEQFF. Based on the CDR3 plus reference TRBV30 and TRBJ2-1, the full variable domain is SQTIHQWPATLVQPVGSPLSLECTVEGTSNPNLYWYRQAAGRGLQLLFYSVGIGQISSEVPQNLSASRPQDRQFILSSKKLLLSDSGFYLCAWSNIGVFGEQFFGPGTRLTVL.

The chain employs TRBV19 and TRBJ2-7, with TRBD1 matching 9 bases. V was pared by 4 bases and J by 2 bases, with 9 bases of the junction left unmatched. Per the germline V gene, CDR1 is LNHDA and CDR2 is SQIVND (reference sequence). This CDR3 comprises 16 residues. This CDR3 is CASSKLQGAKAYEQYF. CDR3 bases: TGTGCCAGTAGTAAGCTACAGGGGGCGAAAGCCTACGAGCAGTACTTC.

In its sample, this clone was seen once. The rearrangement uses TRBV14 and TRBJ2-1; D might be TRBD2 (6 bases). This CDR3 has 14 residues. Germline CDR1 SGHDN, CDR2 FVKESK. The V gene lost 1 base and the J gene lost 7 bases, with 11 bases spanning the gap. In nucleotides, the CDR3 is TGTGCCAGCAGCCAAGGGGCAGGACTAAATGAGCAGTTCTTC. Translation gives CASSQGAGLNEQFF.

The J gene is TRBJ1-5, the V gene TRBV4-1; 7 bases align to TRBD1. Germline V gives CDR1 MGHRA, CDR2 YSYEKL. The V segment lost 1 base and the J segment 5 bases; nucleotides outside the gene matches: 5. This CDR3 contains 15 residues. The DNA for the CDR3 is TGCGCCAGCAGCCAAGCGGACAGGATCGATCAGCCCCAGCATTTT. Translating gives CASSQADRIDQPQHF.

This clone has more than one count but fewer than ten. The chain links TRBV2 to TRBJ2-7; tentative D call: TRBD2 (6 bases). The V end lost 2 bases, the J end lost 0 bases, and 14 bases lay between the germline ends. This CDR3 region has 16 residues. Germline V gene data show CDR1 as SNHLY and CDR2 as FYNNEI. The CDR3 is CASSELEGIPSYEQYF. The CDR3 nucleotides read TGTGCCAGCAGTGAATTGGAGGGTATACCCTCCTACGAGCAGTACTTC.

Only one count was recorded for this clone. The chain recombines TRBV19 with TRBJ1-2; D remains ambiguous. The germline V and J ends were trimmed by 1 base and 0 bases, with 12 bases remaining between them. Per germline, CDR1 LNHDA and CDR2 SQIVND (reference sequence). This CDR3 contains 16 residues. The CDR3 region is CASSIGSATANYGYTF. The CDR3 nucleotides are TGTGCCAGTAGTATAGGGTCAGCTACAGCTAACTATGGCTACACCTTC.

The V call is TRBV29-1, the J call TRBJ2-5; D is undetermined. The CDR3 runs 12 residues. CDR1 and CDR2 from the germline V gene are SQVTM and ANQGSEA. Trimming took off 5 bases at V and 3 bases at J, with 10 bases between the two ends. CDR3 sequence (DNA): TGCAGCGTTCAACGCAGCGAAGAGACCCAGTACTTC. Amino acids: CSVQRSEETQYF. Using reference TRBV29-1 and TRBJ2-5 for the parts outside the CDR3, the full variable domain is SAVISQKPSRDICQRGTSLTIQCQVDSQVTMMFWYRQQPGQSLTLIATANQGSEATYESGFVIDKFPISRPNLTFSTLTVSNMSPEDSSIYLCSVQRSEETQYFGPGTRLLVL.

The CDR3 nucleotides are TGTGCCAGCACCCGGCGGGGCTCCTACGAGCAGTACTTC. Residues: CASTRRGSYEQYF. The chain carries TRBV27 and TRBJ2-7; D is perhaps TRBD2 (6 bases). Germline V lookup: CDR1 MNHEY, CDR2 SMNVEV (reference sequence). The CDR3 totals 13 residues. V lost 7 bases, J lost 0 bases, and 10 bases lay in between.

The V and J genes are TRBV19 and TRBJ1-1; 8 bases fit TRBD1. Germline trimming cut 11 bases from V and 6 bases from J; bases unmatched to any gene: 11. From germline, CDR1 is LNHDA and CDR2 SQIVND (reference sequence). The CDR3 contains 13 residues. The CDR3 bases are TGTGCCGGAAAAGCAGGGGGCAGCTCTGAAGCTTTCTTT. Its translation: CAGKAGGSSEAFF.

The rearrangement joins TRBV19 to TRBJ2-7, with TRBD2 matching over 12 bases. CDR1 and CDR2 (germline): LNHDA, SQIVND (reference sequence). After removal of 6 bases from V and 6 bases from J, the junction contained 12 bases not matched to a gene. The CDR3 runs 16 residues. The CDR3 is CASSHRTSGAPPEQYF. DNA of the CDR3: TGTGCCAGTAGCCACCGGACTAGCGGGGCCCCTCCCGAGCAGTACTTC.